This TCR beta chain is from a study of T cells in Graves' hyperthyroidism and ophthalmopathy. Study-level results: Model output signaled ophthalmopathy a median approximately 6.2 months ahead of onset.

This clonotype was seen ten or more times. Its antigen remains unknown. Using RNA transcripts as the source, TCR beta CDR3 regions were amplified. During a first-round RT-PCR of the TCR CDR3, the HTBI primer set was used. TCRdb re-analysed the multiplex PCR reads in MiXCR, keeping a single row per CDR3 protein. The sample shows 450,000 to 650,000 distinct CDR3 sequences, 15% to 20% of them seen only once. V lost 6 bases to trimming and J lost 5 bases, with 16 bases between them. Per the germline V gene, CDR1 is SNHLY and CDR2 is FYNNEI. This CDR3 contains 15 residues. J is TRBJ2-2 and V is TRBV2; D is uncertain. Sequencing used blood. This TCR was recovered from a woman aged 18 to 35 with Graves' ophthalmopathy. The CDR3, as DNA: TGTGCCAGCAGAGCCGGGCCCCTGGGAACCGGGGAGCTGTTTTTT. Amino acids: CASRAGPLGTGELFF.